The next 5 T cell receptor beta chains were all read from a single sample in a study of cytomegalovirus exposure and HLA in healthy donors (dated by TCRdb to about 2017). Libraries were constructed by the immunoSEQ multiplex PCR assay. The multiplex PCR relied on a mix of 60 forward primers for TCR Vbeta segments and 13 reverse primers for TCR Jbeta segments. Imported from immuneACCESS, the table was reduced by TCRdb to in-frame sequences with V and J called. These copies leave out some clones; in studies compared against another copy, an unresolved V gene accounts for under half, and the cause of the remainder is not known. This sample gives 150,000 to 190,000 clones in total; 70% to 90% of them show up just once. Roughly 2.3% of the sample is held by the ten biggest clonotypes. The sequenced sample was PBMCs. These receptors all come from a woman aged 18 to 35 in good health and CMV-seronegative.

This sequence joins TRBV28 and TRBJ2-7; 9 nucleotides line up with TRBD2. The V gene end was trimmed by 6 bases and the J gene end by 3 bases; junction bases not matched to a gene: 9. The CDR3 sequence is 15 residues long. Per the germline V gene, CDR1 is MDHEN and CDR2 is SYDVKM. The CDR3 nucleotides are TGTGCCAGCAGCCCCGGGACTAGCCAAGGCTACGAGCAGTACTTC. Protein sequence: CASSPGTSQGYEQYF.

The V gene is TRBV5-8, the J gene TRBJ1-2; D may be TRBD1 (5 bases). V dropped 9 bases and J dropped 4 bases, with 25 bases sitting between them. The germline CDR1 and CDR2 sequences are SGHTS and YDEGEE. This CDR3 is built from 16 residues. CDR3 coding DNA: TGTGCCAACCAGATTTACCGGGCCTTGGGGCTCTATGGCTACACCTTC. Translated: CANQIYRALGLYGYTF.

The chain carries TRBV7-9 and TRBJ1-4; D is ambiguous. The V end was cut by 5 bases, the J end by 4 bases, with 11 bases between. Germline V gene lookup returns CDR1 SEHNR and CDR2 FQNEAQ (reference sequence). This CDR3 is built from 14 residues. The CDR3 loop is CASSLLTLNEKLFF. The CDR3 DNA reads TGTGCCAGCAGCCTATTAACCCTTAATGAAAAACTGTTTTTT.

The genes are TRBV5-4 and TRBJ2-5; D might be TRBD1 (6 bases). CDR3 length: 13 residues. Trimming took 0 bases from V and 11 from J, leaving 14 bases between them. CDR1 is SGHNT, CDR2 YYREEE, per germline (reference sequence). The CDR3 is CASSLDRVGEQYF. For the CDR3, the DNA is TGTGCCAGCAGCTTGGACAGGGTGGGAGAGCAGTACTTC.

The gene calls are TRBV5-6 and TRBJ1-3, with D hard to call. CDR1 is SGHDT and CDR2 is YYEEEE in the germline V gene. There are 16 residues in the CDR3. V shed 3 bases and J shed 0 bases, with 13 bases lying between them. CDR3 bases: TGTGCCAGCAGCTGGAGGGAGAGCAACTCTGGAAACACCATATATTTT. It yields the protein CASSWRESNSGNTIYF. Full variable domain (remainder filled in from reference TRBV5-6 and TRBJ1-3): DAGVTQSPTHLIKTRGQQVTLRCSPKSGHDTVSWYQQALGQGPQFIFQYYEEEERQRGNFPDRFSGHQFPNYSSELNVNALLLGDSALYLCASSWRESNSGNTIYFGEGSWLTVV.